The 12 T cell receptor beta chains given below trace back to one sample, sequenced in a study of CXCR3-negative and CXCR3-positive naive CD8 T cells. Study-wide points: Researchers report that CXCR3-positive naive cells carry more hydrophobic TRB CDR3s than CXCR3-negative naive cells.

Their cognate antigens are unknown. It was by 5' RACE with UMI labels that the TRB cDNA libraries were prepared. TCRdb re-called the 5' RACE reads and catalogs CDR3 proteins one per entry, DNA excluded. The listing contains roughly 110,000 distinct CDR3 sequences. Sequencing input: naive CXCR3+ CD8+ T cells from blood. Described subset: CD45RO-CCR7+CD27+CD95- naive CD8+ T cells expressing CXCR3 (TNR3+). These receptors were taken from a human donor in good health. Some clones in this sample may be carry-over from other donors' samples.

The CDR3 sequence is CASSIAWLPVETQYF. The chain is built from TRBV19 and TRBJ2-5; the D call of TRBD1 rests on TCRdb alone, since no DNA is present to check it. The CDR3 runs to 15 residues. CDR1 and CDR2 (germline): LNHDA, SQIVND (reference sequence).

The chain has TRBV2 and TRBJ2-7; there is no DNA to check the TCRdb D call of TRBD2. CDR1 and CDR2 (germline): SNHLY, FYNNEI. The CDR3 is 14 amino acids. The CDR3 spells CASSETLETYEQYF.

The chain has TRBV7-6 and TRBJ2-5; without DNA, the TCRdb call of TRBD1 cannot be checked. CDR1 and CDR2 from the germline V gene are SGHVS and FNYEAQ. This CDR3 contains 17 residues. CDR3 residues: CASSFPGGSFVGETQYF.

The chain has TRBV4-3 and TRBJ1-6; TCRdb returns TRBD1, unconfirmable since there is no DNA. The CDR3 runs 15 residues. The V gene's germline CDR1 is LGHNA and CDR2 YSLEER. This CDR3 reads CASSQGQTYNSPLHF.

The chain combines TRBV29-1 with TRBJ2-3; TCRdb designates TRBD1, a call that cannot be tested without DNA. The CDR3 extends over 14 amino acids. Germline loops: CDR1 SQVTM, CDR2 ANQGSEA. CDR3 loop: CSVEGQGAADTQYF.

The chain combines TRBV11-2 with TRBJ2-3. Germline V gene lookup returns CDR1 SGHAT and CDR2 FQNNGV. The CDR3 is made up of 15 amino acids. CDR3 protein: CASSLDRETADTQYF.

The rearrangement uses TRBV7-3 and TRBJ2-3. Germline CDR1 reads SGHTA; CDR2 reads FQGTGA. This CDR3 comprises 14 residues. CDR3: CASCLIGLGDTQYF.

This chain connects TRBV10-3 to TRBJ2-7; TCRdb's D call of TRBD1 is untestable without DNA. CDR1 is ENHRY, CDR2 SYGVKD, per germline. The CDR3 totals 14 residues. The CDR3 loop reads CAISEGTGIYEQYF.

V usage is TRBV14 and J usage is TRBJ1-4. Germline CDR1 and CDR2: SGHDN and FVKESK. CDR3 length: 17 amino acids. The CDR3 loop is CASSGAPKETTNEKLFF.

This sequence joins TRBV29-1 and TRBJ2-5. CDR3 length: 14 amino acids. Germline V CDR1 and CDR2: SQVTM, ANQGSEA. The CDR3: CSVEEAGVQETQYF.

The CDR3 sequence is CASSSMGTRTEAFF. This rearrangement joins TRBV7-9 to TRBJ1-1. CDR1 SEHNR and CDR2 FQNEAQ come from the germline V gene (reference sequence). The CDR3 length is 14 residues.

The chain links TRBV7-9 to TRBJ2-7; as DNA is missing, the TRBD2 call by TCRdb cannot be tested. This CDR3 has 13 amino acids. Per germline, CDR1 SEHNR and CDR2 FQNEAQ (reference sequence). The CDR3 here is CASSYLADYEQYF.